This T cell receptor beta chain was obtained from a study of post-analysis software for immune sequencing data. Study-wide results and caveats: Controls showed significantly higher normalized Chao1 diversity than did multiple sclerosis patients. When patients were compared with controls, about five TRBV segments were more frequent, TRBV5-6, TRBV5-1 and TRBV20-1 among them. Batch-matched samples strongly co-clustered by F measure.

Germline-derived CDR1 and CDR2 are SGHAT and FQNNGV. The CDR3 has 16 amino acids. Trimming removed 2 bases at V and 0 bases at J, with 12 bases between. Comments on this clonotype: What it recognizes is unknown.

Tagging with unique molecular identifiers was a feature of the TCR beta cDNA libraries. cDNA molecules numbering around 500,000 came from roughly 1 to 10 million T cells. MiXCR, run by TCRdb on the PCR reads, gives a single entry per CDR3 protein. Among 150,000 to 200,000 distinct CDR3 sequences listed, approximately 30% were seen once. This chain connects TRBV11-2 to TRBJ2-3; D remains ambiguous. The origin of this receptor is a girl aged 10 to 17 with multiple sclerosis. The sample comprised blood. CDR3: CASSLKARGSTDTQYF. The CDR3 DNA reads TGTGCCAGCAGCTTAAAGGCCCGCGGCAGCACAGATACGCAGTATTTT.